The clone carrying this T cell receptor (beta chain) was counted at least ten times. This sample is part of a study of T cells after yellow fever vaccination. Study as a whole: SMART-Seq v4 Ultra Low Input prepared libraries from low-cell fractions.

TCRdb redid the calling of the 5' RACE reads with MiXCR, one entry per CDR3 protein. The profile shows under 550,000 distinct CDR3 sequences, 20% to 25% of them singletons. Germline CDR1 SGHRS, CDR2 YFSETQ. The CDR3 is 16 amino acids. Losses at the gene ends were 0 bases for V and 0 bases for J; bases not matched to a gene: 1. The origin of this receptor is a man between 18 and 29 years old who received the YFV17D yellow fever vaccine. Sequencing was performed on PBMCs, taken less than 25 days after the first yellow fever vaccination. This sequence joins TRBV5-1 and TRBJ2-5; 11 bases line up with TRBD2. CDR3 amino acids: CASSLASGGYQETQYF. CDR3 nucleotides: TGCGCCAGCAGCTTGGCTAGCGGGGGGTACCAAGAGACCCAGTACTTC.